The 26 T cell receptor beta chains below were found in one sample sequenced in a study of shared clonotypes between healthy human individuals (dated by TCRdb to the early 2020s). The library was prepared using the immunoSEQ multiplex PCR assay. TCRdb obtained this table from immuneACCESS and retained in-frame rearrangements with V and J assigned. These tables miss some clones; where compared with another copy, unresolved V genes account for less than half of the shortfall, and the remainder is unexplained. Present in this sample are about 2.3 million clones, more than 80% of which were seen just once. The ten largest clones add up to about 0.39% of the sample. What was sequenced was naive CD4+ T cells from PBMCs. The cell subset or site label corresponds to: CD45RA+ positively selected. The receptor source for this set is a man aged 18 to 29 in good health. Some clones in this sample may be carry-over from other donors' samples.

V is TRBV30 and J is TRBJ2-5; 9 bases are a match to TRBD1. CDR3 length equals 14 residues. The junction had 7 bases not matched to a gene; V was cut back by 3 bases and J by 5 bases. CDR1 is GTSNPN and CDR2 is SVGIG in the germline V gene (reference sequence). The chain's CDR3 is CAWRGGQGYETQYF. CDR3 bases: TGTGCCTGGAGGGGGGGACAGGGTTACGAGACCCAGTACTTC.

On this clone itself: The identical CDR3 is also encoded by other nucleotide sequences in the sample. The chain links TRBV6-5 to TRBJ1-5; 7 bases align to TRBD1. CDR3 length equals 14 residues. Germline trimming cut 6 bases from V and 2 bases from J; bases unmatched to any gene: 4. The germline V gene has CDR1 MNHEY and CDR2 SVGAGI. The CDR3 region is CASSLDRGNQPQHF. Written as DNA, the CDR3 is TGTGCCAGCAGCCTTGACAGGGGCAATCAGCCCCAGCATTTT.

The CDR3 protein is CASRPAQGNSPLHF. The CDR3 DNA follows: TGTGCCAGCAGACCGGCCCAGGGGAATTCACCCCTCCACTTT. The rearrangement uses TRBV28 and TRBJ1-6; the D gene is possibly TRBD1 (6 bases). The V end was cut by 6 bases, the J end by 7 bases, with 13 bases between. This CDR3 contains 14 residues. Germline V gene data show CDR1 as MDHEN and CDR2 as SYDVKM.

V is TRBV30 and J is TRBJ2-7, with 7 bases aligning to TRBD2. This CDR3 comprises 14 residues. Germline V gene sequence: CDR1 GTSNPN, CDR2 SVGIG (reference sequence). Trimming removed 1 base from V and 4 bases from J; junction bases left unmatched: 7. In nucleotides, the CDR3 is TGTGCCTGGAGTGCCGGCGGGAGTAGGTACGAGCAGTACTTC. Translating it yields CAWSAGGSRYEQYF.

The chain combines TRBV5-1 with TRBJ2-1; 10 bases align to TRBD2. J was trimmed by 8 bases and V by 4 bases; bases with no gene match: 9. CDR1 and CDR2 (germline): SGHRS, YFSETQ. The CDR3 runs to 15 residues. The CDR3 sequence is CASSAASGRSDEQFF. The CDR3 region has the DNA TGCGCCAGCAGCGCCGCTAGCGGGAGAAGCGATGAGCAGTTCTTC.

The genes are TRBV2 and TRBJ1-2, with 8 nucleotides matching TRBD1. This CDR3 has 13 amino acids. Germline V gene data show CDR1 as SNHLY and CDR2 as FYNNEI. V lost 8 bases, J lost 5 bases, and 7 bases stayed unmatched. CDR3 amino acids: CASEGQGRYGYTF. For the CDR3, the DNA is TGTGCCAGCGAAGGACAGGGAAGGTATGGCTACACCTTC.

CDR3: CASSLAGATEAFF. The CDR3 DNA reads as TGTGCCAGCAGCCTTGCTGGGGCCACTGAAGCTTTCTTT. This chain uses TRBV28 with TRBJ1-1; possibly TRBD1 for D (5 bases). This CDR3 contains 13 residues. The V gene lost 6 bases and the J gene lost 4 bases, with 12 bases spanning the gap. Germline V gene sequence: CDR1 MDHEN, CDR2 SYDVKM. Variable domain in full (rest from reference TRBV28 and TRBJ1-1): DVKVTQSSRYLVKRTGEKVFLECVQDMDHENMFWYRQDPGLGLRLIYFSYDVKMKEKGDIPEGYSVSREKKERFSLILESASTNQTSMYLCASSLAGATEAFFGQGTRLTVV.

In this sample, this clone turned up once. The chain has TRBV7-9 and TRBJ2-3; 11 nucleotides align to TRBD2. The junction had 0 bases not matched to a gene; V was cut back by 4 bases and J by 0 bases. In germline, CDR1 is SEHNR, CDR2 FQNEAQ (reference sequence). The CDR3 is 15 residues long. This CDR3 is CASSSSGRSTDTQYF. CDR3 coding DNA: TGTGCCAGCAGCTCTAGCGGGAGGAGCACAGATACGCAGTATTTT.

Here the CDR3 reads CASSFTGTTSTDTQYF. The CDR3 nucleotides read TGTGCCAGCAGTTTTACTGGGACGACTAGCACAGATACGCAGTATTTT. V and J are TRBV27 and TRBJ2-3; D assignment may be TRBD1 or TRBD2 (5 bases each). This CDR3 has 16 residues. From germline, CDR1 is MNHEY and CDR2 SMNVEV (reference sequence). V was clipped by 3 bases and J by 0 bases, with 13 bases between them.

CDR3 bases: TGTGCCAGCAGTCCCCGGGACAGCTACGAGCAGTACTTC. Translated, it gives CASSPRDSYEQYF. The rearrangement uses TRBV2 and TRBJ2-7; 7 bases fit TRBD1. The CDR3 is 13 amino acids. The germline V gene has CDR1 SNHLY and CDR2 FYNNEI. With V trimmed by 5 bases and J by 3 bases, 4 bases remained unmatched.

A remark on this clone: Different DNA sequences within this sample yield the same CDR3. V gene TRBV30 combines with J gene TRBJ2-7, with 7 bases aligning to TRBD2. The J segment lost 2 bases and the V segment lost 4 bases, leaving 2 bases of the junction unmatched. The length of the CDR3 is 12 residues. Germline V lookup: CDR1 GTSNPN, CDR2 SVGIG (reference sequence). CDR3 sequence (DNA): TGTGCCTGGAAGCGGGGTCCCTACGAGCAGTACTTC. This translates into CAWKRGPYEQYF.

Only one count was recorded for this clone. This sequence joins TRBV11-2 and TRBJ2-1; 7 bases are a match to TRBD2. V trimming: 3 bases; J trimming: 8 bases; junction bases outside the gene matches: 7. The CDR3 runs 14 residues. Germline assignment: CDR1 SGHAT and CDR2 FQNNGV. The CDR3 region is CASSFRDYSDEQFF. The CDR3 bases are TGTGCCAGCAGCTTCCGGGACTACTCGGATGAGCAGTTCTTC.

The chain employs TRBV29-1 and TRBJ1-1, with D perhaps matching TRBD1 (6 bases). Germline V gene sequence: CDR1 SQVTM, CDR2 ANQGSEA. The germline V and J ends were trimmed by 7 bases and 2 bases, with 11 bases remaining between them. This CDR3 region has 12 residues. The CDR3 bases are TGCAGCGCACTACAGGGTAACACTGAAGCTTTCTTT. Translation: CSALQGNTEAFF.

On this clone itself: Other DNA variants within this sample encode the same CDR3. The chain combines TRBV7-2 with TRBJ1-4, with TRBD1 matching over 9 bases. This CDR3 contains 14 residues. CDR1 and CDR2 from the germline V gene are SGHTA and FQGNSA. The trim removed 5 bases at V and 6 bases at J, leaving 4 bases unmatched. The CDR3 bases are TGTGCCAGCAGCCCCCGGACAGGGGATGAAAAACTGTTTTTT. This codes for CASSPRTGDEKLFF.

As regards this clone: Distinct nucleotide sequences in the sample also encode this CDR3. DNA for the CDR3: TGTGCCAGCTCACCATCCCTCTACGAGCAGTACTTC. Protein product: CASSPSLYEQYF. J is TRBJ2-7 and V is TRBV18; no definite D call. Germline-derived CDR1 and CDR2 are KGHSH and LQKENI. Trimming pared 2 bases from V and 3 bases from J, leaving 5 bases between. CDR3 size: 12 residues.

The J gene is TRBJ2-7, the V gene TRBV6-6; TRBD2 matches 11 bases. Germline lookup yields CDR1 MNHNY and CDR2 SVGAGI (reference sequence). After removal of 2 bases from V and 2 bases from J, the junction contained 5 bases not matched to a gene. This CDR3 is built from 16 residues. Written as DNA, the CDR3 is TGTGCCAGCAGTTACCCCGTGACTAGCGGGACCTACGAGCAGTACTTC. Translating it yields CASSYPVTSGTYEQYF.

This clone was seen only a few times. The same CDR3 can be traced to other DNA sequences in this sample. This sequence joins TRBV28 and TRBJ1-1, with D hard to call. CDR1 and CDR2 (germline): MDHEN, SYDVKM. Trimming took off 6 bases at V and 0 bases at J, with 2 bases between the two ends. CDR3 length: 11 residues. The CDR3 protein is CASRVNTEAFF. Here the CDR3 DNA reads TGTGCCAGCAGAGTGAACACTGAAGCTTTCTTT.

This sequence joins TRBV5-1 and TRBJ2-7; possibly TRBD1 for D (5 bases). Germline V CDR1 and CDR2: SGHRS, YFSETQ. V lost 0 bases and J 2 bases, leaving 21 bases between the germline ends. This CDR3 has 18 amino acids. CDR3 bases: TGCGCCAGCAGCTTGGAGGGGTCGGTAACAGGCCCAACCTACGAGCAGTACTTC. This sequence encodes CASSLEGSVTGPTYEQYF.

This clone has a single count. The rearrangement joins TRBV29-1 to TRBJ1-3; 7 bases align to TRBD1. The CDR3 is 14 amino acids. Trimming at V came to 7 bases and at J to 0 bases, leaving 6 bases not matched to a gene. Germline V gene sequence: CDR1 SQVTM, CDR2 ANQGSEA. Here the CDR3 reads CSASGTASGNTIYF. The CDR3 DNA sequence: TGCAGCGCCTCCGGGACAGCCTCTGGAAACACCATATATTTT.

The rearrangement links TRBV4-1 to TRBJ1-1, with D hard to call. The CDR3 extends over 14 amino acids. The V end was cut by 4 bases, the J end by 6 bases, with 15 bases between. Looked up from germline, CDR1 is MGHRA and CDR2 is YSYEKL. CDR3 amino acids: CASSRKRESAEAFF. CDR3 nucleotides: TGCGCCAGCAGCCGAAAGAGGGAGAGCGCTGAAGCTTTCTTT.

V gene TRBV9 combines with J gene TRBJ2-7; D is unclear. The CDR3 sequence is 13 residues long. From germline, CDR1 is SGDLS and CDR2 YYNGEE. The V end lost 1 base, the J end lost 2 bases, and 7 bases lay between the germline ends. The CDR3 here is CASSVLRTYEQYF. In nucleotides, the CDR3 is TGTGCCAGCAGCGTACTCAGGACCTACGAGCAGTACTTC. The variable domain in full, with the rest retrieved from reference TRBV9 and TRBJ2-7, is DSGVTQTPKHLITATGQRVTLRCSPRSGDLSVYWYQQSLDQGLQFLIQYYNGEERAKGNILERFSAQQFPDLHSELNLSSLELGDSALYFCASSVLRTYEQYFGPGTRLTVT.

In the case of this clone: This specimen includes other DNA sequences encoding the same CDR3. CDR3 sequence: CASSLQGMNTEAFF. The CDR3 DNA reads as TGTGCCAGCAGTCTACAGGGGATGAACACTGAAGCTTTCTTT. The rearrangement links TRBV7-9 to TRBJ1-1; 7 nucleotides match TRBD1. CDR3 size: 14 residues. Trimming at V came to 6 bases and at J to 0 bases, leaving 4 bases not matched to a gene. From germline, CDR1 is SEHNR and CDR2 FQNEAQ (reference sequence).

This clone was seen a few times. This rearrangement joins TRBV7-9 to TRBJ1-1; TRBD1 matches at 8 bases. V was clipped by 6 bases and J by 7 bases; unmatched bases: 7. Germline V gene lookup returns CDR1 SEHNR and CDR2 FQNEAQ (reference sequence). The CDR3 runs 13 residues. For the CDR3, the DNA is TGTGCCAGCAGAGTTGACAGGGGTTTTGAAGCTTTCTTT. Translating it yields CASRVDRGFEAFF.

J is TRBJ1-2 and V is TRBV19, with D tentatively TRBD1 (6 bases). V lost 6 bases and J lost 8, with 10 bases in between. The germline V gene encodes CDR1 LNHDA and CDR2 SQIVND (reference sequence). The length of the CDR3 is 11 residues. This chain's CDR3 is CASRGAGGYTF. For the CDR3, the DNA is TGTGCCAGTAGGGGGGCGGGAGGCTACACCTTC.

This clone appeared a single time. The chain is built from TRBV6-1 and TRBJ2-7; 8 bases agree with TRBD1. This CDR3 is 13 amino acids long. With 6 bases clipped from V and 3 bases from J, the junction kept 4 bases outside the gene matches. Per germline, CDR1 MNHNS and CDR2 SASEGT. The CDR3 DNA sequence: TGTGCCAGCAGGACAGGGGTTTTCTACGAGCAGTACTTC. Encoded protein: CASRTGVFYEQYF.

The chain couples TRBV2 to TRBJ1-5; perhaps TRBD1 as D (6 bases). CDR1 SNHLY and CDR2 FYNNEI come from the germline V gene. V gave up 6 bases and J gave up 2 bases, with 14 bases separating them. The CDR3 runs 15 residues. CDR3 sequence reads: CASRQGLMGNQPQHF. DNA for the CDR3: TGTGCCAGCAGGCAGGGGTTAATGGGCAATCAGCCCCAGCATTTT.